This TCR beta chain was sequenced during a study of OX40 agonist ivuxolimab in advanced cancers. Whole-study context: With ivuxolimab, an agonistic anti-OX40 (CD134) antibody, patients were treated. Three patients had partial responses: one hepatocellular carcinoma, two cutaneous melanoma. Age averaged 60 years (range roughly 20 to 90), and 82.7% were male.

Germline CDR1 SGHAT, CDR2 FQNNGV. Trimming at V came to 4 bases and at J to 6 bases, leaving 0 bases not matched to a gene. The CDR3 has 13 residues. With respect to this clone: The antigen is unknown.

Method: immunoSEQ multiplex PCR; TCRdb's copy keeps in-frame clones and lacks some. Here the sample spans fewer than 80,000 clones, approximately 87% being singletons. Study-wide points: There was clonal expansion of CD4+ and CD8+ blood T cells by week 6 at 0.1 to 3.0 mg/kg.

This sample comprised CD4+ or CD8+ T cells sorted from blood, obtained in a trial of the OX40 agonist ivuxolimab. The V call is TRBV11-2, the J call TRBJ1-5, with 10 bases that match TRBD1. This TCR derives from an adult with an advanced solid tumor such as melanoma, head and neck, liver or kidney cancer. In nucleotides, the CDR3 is TGTGCCAGCAGCTGGACAGGGGGTCAGCCCCAGCATTTT. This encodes CASSWTGGQPQHF.